This T cell receptor beta chain was captured in a study of technical replicates of blood from a handful of donors. Repertoires were generated with immunoSEQ multiplex PCR, while TCRdb's copy carries only in-frame clones and drops some. In the table there are around 80,000 clones, 85% to 95% of which are singletons. This CDR3 spans 13 amino acids. The V gene's germline CDR1 is SGHDN and CDR2 FVKESK. V lost 6 bases and J lost 8, with 16 bases in between. The V gene is TRBV14, the J gene TRBJ1-2; D is unclear. Sequenced input: T cells isolated from PBMCs. The origin of this receptor is a human donor in good health. CDR3: CASSADFLGGYTF. The CDR3 nucleotides are TGTGCCAGCAGTGCGGACTTCCTGGGAGGCTACACCTTC.